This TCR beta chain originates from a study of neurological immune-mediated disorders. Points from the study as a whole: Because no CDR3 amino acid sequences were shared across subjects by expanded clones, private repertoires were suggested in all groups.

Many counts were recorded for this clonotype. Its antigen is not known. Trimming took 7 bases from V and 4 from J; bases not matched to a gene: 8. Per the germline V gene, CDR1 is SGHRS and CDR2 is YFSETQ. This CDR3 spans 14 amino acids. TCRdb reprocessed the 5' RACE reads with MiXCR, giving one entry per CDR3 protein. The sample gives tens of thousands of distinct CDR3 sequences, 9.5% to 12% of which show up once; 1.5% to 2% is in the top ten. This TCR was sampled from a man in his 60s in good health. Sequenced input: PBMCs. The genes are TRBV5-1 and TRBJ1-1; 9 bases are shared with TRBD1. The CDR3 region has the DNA TGCGCCAGCTGTCCCGGGGACAGGGTCACTGAAGCTTTCTTT. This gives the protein CASCPGDRVTEAFF.